These 19 T cell receptor beta chains share one sample of origin, sequenced in a study of T cell changes during pregnancy in multiple sclerosis. Sequenced by immunoSEQ multiplex PCR; TCRdb stores in-frame clones only, minus some. The data hold around 100,000 clones, with 91% observed a single time. This specimen consisted of peripheral blood, obtained in the second trimester of pregnancy. Receptors were obtained from a female donor with multiple sclerosis, enrolled in a pregnancy study.

The chain recombines TRBV18 with TRBJ1-4, with 9 bases lining up with TRBD1. CDR1 is KGHSH and CDR2 is LQKENI in the germline V gene. The ends lost 5 bases at V and 3 bases at J; junction bases unmatched: 13. The CDR3 has 18 residues. The chain's CDR3 is CASSSGQGTNPPNEKLFF. Here the CDR3 DNA reads TGTGCCAGCTCATCAGGACAGGGGACTAACCCTCCTAATGAAAAACTGTTTTTT.

The chain is built from TRBV19 and TRBJ2-1; 14 bases match TRBD2. V shed 4 bases, J shed 8 bases, and the junction held 7 bases outside the gene matches. CDR3 length equals 16 residues. CDR1 is LNHDA and CDR2 is SQIVND in the germline V gene (reference sequence). The CDR3 region has the DNA TGTGCCAGTAGTACCAGGACTAGCGGGAGGCCCCATGAGCAGTTCTTC. As protein: CASSTRTSGRPHEQFF.

This chain joins TRBV7-2 and TRBJ2-7; 7 bases map to TRBD1. Trimming at V came to 4 bases and at J to 4 bases, leaving 7 bases not matched to a gene. The CDR3 has 14 residues. Germline assignment: CDR1 SGHTA and CDR2 FQGNSA. This CDR3 is CASSSGQAPYEQYF. In DNA, the CDR3 is TGTGCCAGCAGCTCAGGACAGGCCCCTTACGAGCAGTACTTC. Variable domain in full (rest from reference TRBV7-2 and TRBJ2-7): GAGVSQSPSNKVTEKGKDVELRCDPISGHTALYWYRQSLGQGLEFLIYFQGNSAPDKSGLPSDRFSAERTGGSVSTLTIQRTQQEDSAVYLCASSSGQAPYEQYFGPGTRLTVT.

This chain links TRBV27 with TRBJ2-3; D gene unclear. CDR1 and CDR2 from the germline V gene are MNHEY and SMNVEV (reference sequence). The CDR3 length is 12 residues. The V end was cut by 5 bases, the J end by 4 bases, with 7 bases between. CDR3 coding DNA: TGTGCCAGCAGTACTCTCCCAGATACGCAGTATTTT. Its protein is CASSTLPDTQYF.

The V and J genes are TRBV28 and TRBJ2-7, with D perhaps TRBD1 (5 bases). The V gene lost 5 bases and the J gene lost 3 bases, with 8 bases spanning the gap. The CDR3 is 12 amino acids. Germline V lookup: CDR1 MDHEN, CDR2 SYDVKM. The CDR3 is CASSVQGYEQYF. The CDR3 coding sequence is TGTGCCAGCAGTGTCCAGGGCTACGAGCAGTACTTC.

V usage is TRBV9 and J usage is TRBJ1-2, with TRBD1 as a possible D gene (6 bases). The V gene lost 5 bases and the J gene lost 7 bases, with 18 bases spanning the gap. Germline V gene sequence: CDR1 SGDLS, CDR2 YYNGEE. The CDR3 sequence is 14 residues long. As DNA, the CDR3 is TGTGCCAGCAGTGAGATGGGGGGGCTAAGTGGCTACACCTTC. Translating it yields CASSEMGGLSGYTF.

The chain links TRBV6-1 to TRBJ2-2, with TRBD2 identical over 10 bases. CDR1 is MNHNS and CDR2 is SASEGT in the germline V gene. The CDR3 is 15 amino acids. After removal of 7 bases from V and 7 bases from J, the junction contained 9 bases not matched to a gene. The CDR3: CASISGRIQGGELFF. The CDR3 DNA is TGTGCCAGCATTAGCGGGAGGATCCAGGGCGGGGAGCTGTTTTTT.

The J gene is TRBJ2-1, the V gene TRBV9; tentatively, D is TRBD1 (6 bases). Germline loops: CDR1 SGDLS, CDR2 YYNGEE. V gave up 0 bases and J gave up 7 bases, with 23 bases separating them. This CDR3 is built from 18 residues. The CDR3: CASSVGGLAGVGANEQFF. The CDR3 bases are TGTGCCAGCAGCGTAGGTGGGTTAGCAGGGGTCGGGGCGAATGAGCAGTTCTTC.

The V call is TRBV2, the J call TRBJ2-5, with TRBD2 identical over 9 bases. In germline, CDR1 is SNHLY, CDR2 FYNNEI. This CDR3 region has 14 residues. V was clipped by 8 bases and J by 5 bases; unmatched bases: 9. CDR3 DNA sequence: TGTGCCAGCTCCGCGGGAGGGCCCTGGGAGACCCAGTACTTC. This codes for CASSAGGPWETQYF.

This clone was seen a handful of times. The gene calls are TRBV7-2 and TRBJ1-5, with D hard to call. Trimming took off 3 bases at V and 3 bases at J, with 6 bases between the two ends. Germline lookup yields CDR1 SGHTA and CDR2 FQGNSA. This CDR3 comprises 13 residues. CDR3 nucleotides: TGTGCCAGCAGCTTCGCAGACAATCAGCCCCAGCATTTT. This encodes CASSFADNQPQHF.

The chain has TRBV29-1 and TRBJ2-7, with D possibly matching TRBD2 (6 bases). V dropped 4 bases and J dropped 3 bases, with 19 bases sitting between them. Germline CDR1 SQVTM, CDR2 ANQGSEA. The CDR3 contains 15 residues. CDR3 residues: CSVVFFGSGNYEQYF. In DNA, the CDR3 is TGCAGCGTTGTCTTTTTTGGTAGCGGCAACTACGAGCAGTACTTC.

The V call is TRBV5-4, the J call TRBJ1-1; D is ambiguous. CDR3 size: 14 residues. Germline V CDR1 and CDR2: SGHNT, YYREEE (reference sequence). The V gene lost 2 bases and the J gene lost 1 base, with 9 bases spanning the gap. CDR3 coding DNA: TGTGCCAGCAGCTTATCGGGTAGGAACACTGAAGCTTTCTTT. This encodes CASSLSGRNTEAFF.

The V gene is TRBV27, the J gene TRBJ2-7; 7 positions match TRBD2. The CDR3 length is 15 residues. Trimming removed 6 bases from V and 3 bases from J; junction bases left unmatched: 11. Germline V gene data show CDR1 as MNHEY and CDR2 as SMNVEV (reference sequence). This CDR3 reads CASSTTLAEDYEQYF. The DNA of the CDR3 is TGTGCCAGCAGCACCACCCTAGCGGAGGACTACGAGCAGTACTTC.

This chain uses TRBV19 with TRBJ2-7, with a tentative D call TRBD2 (5 bases). V was trimmed by 5 bases and J by 6 bases, leaving 14 bases between them. CDR1 and CDR2 from the germline V gene are LNHDA and SQIVND (reference sequence). This CDR3 spans 13 amino acids. DNA of the CDR3: TGTGCCAGTAGTCTTGGTCCTGCGGGCGAGCAGTACTTC. Amino acids: CASSLGPAGEQYF.

The sample holds one count of this clone. The J gene is TRBJ1-2, the V gene TRBV7-9, with TRBD1 as a possible D gene (6 bases). The V and J ends lost 4 bases and 4 bases respectively, with 16 bases between them. The CDR3 extends over 15 amino acids. CDR1 and CDR2 (germline): SEHNR, FQNEAQ (reference sequence). The DNA of the CDR3 is TGTGCCAGCAGCTCCACCCTACAGGGAACCTATGGCTACACCTTC. Translating it yields CASSSTLQGTYGYTF.

The chain employs TRBV10-3 and TRBJ2-1; D might be TRBD2 (5 bases). CDR1 ENHRY and CDR2 SYGVKD come from the germline V gene. CDR3 length: 13 residues. The ends were cut back, 0 bases at V and 12 bases at J, with 12 bases in the middle. CDR3 region: CAISESHRTPQFF. The CDR3 nucleotides are TGTGCCATCAGTGAGTCGCATCGGACTCCGCAGTTCTTC.

V is TRBV10-3 and J is TRBJ2-1, with 10 bases aligning to TRBD2. The germline V gene encodes CDR1 ENHRY and CDR2 SYGVKD. With 0 bases clipped from V and 4 bases from J, the junction kept 9 bases outside the gene matches. CDR3 size: 18 residues. This CDR3 is CAISESRSGRVPYNEQFF. The DNA for the CDR3 is TGTGCCATCAGTGAGTCTCGCAGCGGGAGGGTCCCATACAATGAGCAGTTCTTC.

The chain links TRBV2 to TRBJ2-1; D unclear. Trimming removed 7 bases from V and 4 bases from J, with 8 bases in between. The germline CDR1 and CDR2 sequences are SNHLY and FYNNEI. The CDR3 length is 12 residues. Here the CDR3 DNA reads TGTGCCAGCACCGACTTGTACAATGAGCAGTTCTTC. It yields the protein CASTDLYNEQFF.

This clone was observed a handful of times. In DNA, the CDR3 is TGTGCCAGCAGCCTGACAGGGTGGAGCTATGGCTACACCTTC. It is translated as CASSLTGWSYGYTF. The chain joins TRBV28 to TRBJ1-2; 7 bases agree with TRBD1. Germline V lookup: CDR1 MDHEN, CDR2 SYDVKM. Losses at the gene ends were 6 bases for V and 4 bases for J; bases not matched to a gene: 8. There are 14 residues in the CDR3.